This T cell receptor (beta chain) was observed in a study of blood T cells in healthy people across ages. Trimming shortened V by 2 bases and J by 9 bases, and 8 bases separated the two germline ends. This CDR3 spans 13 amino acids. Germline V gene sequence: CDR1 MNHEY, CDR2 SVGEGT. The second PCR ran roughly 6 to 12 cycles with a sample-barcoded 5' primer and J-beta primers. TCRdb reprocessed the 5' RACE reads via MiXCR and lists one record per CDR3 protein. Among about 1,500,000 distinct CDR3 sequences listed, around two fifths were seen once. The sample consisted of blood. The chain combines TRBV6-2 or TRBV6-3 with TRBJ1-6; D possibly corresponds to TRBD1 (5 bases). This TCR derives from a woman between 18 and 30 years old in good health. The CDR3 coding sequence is TGTGCCAGCAGTTACGGGGGGACTTCACCCCTCCACTTT. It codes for CASSYGGTSPLHF.